This TCR beta chain was sequenced for a study of T cell responses to AZD1222 COVID-19 vaccine. Profiled with immunoSEQ multiplex PCR; TCRdb holds only in-frame clones, not every one. This table has about 73,000 clones, 85% to 90% appearing once. V lost 0 bases to trimming and J lost 13 bases, with 19 bases between them. Germline V gives CDR1 SGDLS, CDR2 YYNGEE. The CDR3 has 14 residues. The V call is TRBV9, the J call TRBJ1-2; TRBD1 might be the D (6 bases). The sequences come from peripheral blood, collected 28 days after the second AZD1222 dose. This sequence originates from an adult who received the AZD1222 COVID-19 vaccine. In DNA form, the CDR3 reads TGTGCCAGCAGCGTAGGTCCCCAGGGGCCATTCCCCACCTTC. It codes for CASSVGPQGPFPTF.